These 7 T cell receptor beta chains were all obtained from the same sample, sequenced in a study of T cell changes during pregnancy in multiple sclerosis. The table came from immunoSEQ multiplex PCR; TCRdb's copy has only in-frame clones and leaves some out. The sample contains around 59,000 clones, around 93% of which appear only once. The material was CD8+ T cells from peripheral blood mononuclear cells, obtained in the second trimester of pregnancy. All receptors derive from a female donor with multiple sclerosis, enrolled in a pregnancy study.

The chain is built from TRBV28 and TRBJ2-7, with TRBD1 as a possible D gene (5 bases). V lost 3 bases and J 4 bases, leaving 10 bases between the germline ends. The CDR3 length is 13 residues. Germline V lookup: CDR1 MDHEN, CDR2 SYDVKM. The CDR3 DNA sequence: TGTGCCAGCAGTTTTGGAAGGGGTTACGAGCAGTACTTC. It is translated as CASSFGRGYEQYF.

V gene TRBV27 combines with J gene TRBJ2-1, with a weak D call TRBD2 (6 bases). There are 14 residues in the CDR3. CDR1 is MNHEY, CDR2 SMNVEV, per germline (reference sequence). V was cut by 5 bases and J by 4 bases, with 12 bases left in between. DNA for the CDR3: TGTGCCAGCAGTCCCGAGCGGGTTTACAATGAGCAGTTCTTC. Translation: CASSPERVYNEQFF.

This clone was seen a single time. J is TRBJ2-5 and V is TRBV29-1; a possible D gene is TRBD2 (6 bases). Trimming stripped 6 bases from V and 5 bases from J, with 13 bases between. Germline loops: CDR1 SQVTM, CDR2 ANQGSEA. The CDR3 contains 12 residues. CDR3 loop: CSVLSGRETQYF. In nucleotides, the CDR3 is TGCAGCGTCCTTAGCGGACGGGAGACCCAGTACTTC.

CDR3 residues: CASGSGGVEQYF. For the CDR3, the DNA is TGTGCCAGCGGGAGCGGGGGCGTCGAGCAGTACTTC. The chain couples TRBV27 to TRBJ2-7; 8 bases are a match to TRBD2. Germline V gene sequence: CDR1 MNHEY, CDR2 SMNVEV (reference sequence). Trimming at V came to 8 bases and at J to 6 bases, leaving 6 bases not matched to a gene. This CDR3 has 12 residues.

The chain employs TRBV7-3 and TRBJ2-7; 9 bases are a match to TRBD2. The germline gives CDR1 SGHTA, CDR2 FQGTGA. The V gene end was trimmed by 0 bases and the J gene end by 6 bases; junction bases not matched to a gene: 0. The CDR3 totals 13 residues. The CDR3 DNA follows: TGTGCCAGCAGCTTAACTAGCGGGAGCGAGCAGTACTTC. It yields the protein CASSLTSGSEQYF.

This chain connects TRBV28 to TRBJ1-5; the D is unclear. Germline V lookup: CDR1 MDHEN, CDR2 SYDVKM. The length of the CDR3 is 13 residues. Trimming left V 3 bases short and J 2 bases short, with 5 bases between. CDR3: CASSFSGNQPQHF. CDR3 coding DNA: TGTGCCAGCAGTTTTAGTGGCAATCAGCCCCAGCATTTT.

This clone is labeled as medium-sized (0.01 to 0.1%). The chain combines TRBV7-6 with TRBJ2-1, with TRBD1 identical over 8 bases. Germline CDR1 is SGHVS and CDR2 is FNYEAQ. The CDR3 loop spans 16 amino acids. V trimming: 6 bases; J trimming: 0 bases; junction bases outside the gene matches: 7. Here the CDR3 DNA reads TGTGCCAGCAGGAGTACAGGGGGAAGCTCCTACAATGAGCAGTTCTTC. This codes for CASRSTGGSSYNEQFF.